This T cell receptor (beta chain) emerged from a study of OX40 agonist ivuxolimab in advanced cancers. In the study overall: With ivuxolimab, an agonistic anti-OX40 (CD134) antibody, patients were treated. Head and neck, renal cell, melanoma or hepatocellular carcinoma were the cancers that dose-escalation patients had. Participants, 82.7% male, averaged about 56 years of age, ranging from about 20 to 80.

Notes on the study in general: Expanded clones belonging to CD8+ T cells outnumbered, on average, those of CD4+.

This clone was counted once. Antigen unknown. Generated by immunoSEQ multiplex PCR, the TCRdb table keeps only in-frame clones and is missing some. The sample lists some 66,000 clones, roughly four fifths occurring once. The CDR3 spans 13 residues. Germline V gives CDR1 SGHTA, CDR2 FQGTGA. The germline V and J ends were trimmed by 4 bases and 0 bases, with 6 bases remaining between them. J is TRBJ2-5 and V is TRBV7-3; unclear D gene. The material was CD4+ or CD8+ T cells sorted from blood, obtained in a trial of the OX40 agonist ivuxolimab. The origin of this receptor is an adult with an advanced solid tumor such as melanoma, head and neck, liver or kidney cancer. CDR3 in DNA: TGTGCCAGCAGCTCGAGACACCAAGAGACCCAGTACTTC. The encoded protein is CASSSRHQETQYF. The complete variable domain, with remaining parts taken from reference TRBV7-3 and TRBJ2-5, reads GAGVSQTPSNKVTEKGKYVELRCDPISGHTALYWYRQSLGQGPEFLIYFQGTGAADDSGLPNDRFFAVRPEGSVSTLKIQRTERGDSAVYLCASSSRHQETQYFGPGTRLLVL.